The present entry profiles one T cell receptor beta chain with its context. Its cognate antigen has yet to be identified. No much larger clone exists at a distance of one base, and base qualities are not known. The entry originates in a study of blood T cell repertoires in COVID-19 (dated by TCRdb to the early 2020s). Turning to the overall study: The collaborator samples originated in the United States, Italy and Spain and spanned the acute and convalescent phases of COVID-19. The material from the prospective study consisted of cDNA or gDNA derived from T cells, B-cell-depleted T cells, or PBMCs. The dataset comprised deeply sampled blood TCRbeta repertoires from subjects exposed to, actively infected with, or recovered from COVID-19. The repertoires were made available in a free public database intended to serve as a resource for research on the immune response to SARS-CoV-2. The samples were drawn from two sources: the first 160 participants of the ongoing ImmuneRACE study, and 1,000 to 1,500 subjects contributed by 6 global collaborators. Nearly every sample came with metadata listing a de-identified subject ID, COVID-19 status, age in years and sex. Where available, HLA class I and class II types were obtained from metadata supplied by the sample provider rather than from assay-based typing.

What the study reported, not specific to this receptor: Clinical and demographic metadata were provided uncurated, with the amount varying by source and participant.

Whole blood was collected in K2EDTA tubes by collaborating institutions according to the institutions' own protocols. Collaborator samples were shipped for TCRbeta analysis as frozen whole blood, isolated PBMCs, or DNA extracted from either sample type. The germline V gene sets CDR1 to SGHTA and CDR2 to FQGNSA. A distance of 11 bases separates the germline ends of V and J, which lose 0 bases and 0 bases respectively. From the cysteine up to the phenylalanine, the CDR3 has a length of 16 residues. Kept here is only the CDR3 DNA, which spans 48 bases and is read in frame from base 1. TCRbeta CDR3 regions were amplified from genomic DNA by means of the immunoSEQ Assay, a bias-controlled multiplex PCR. In the authors' own workflow: Nucleated cell counts per sample were estimated from amplification of reference gene primers within the assay. To quantify the absolute abundance of each unique TCRbeta CDR3 rearrangement, sequence reads were collapsed and filtered. For each sample, productive Simpson clonality was calculated by taking the square root of Simpson's diversity index across productive rearrangements. This is the immuneACCESS table as TCRdb keeps it, with only in-frame sequences that have V and J called. A part of the clones is gone; compared with another copy, unresolved V genes explain less than half, and the rest is unexplained. V and J calls and clone size are given by that table; D and trimming were obtained from the DNA. The sample table records 150,000 to 200,000 clones; roughly 90% of these occur just once. 0.62% of the sample is taken by the ten largest.

What was sequenced was peripheral blood. This sequence uses TRBV7-2 and TRBJ2-5; a tentative D match to TRBD2 spans 6 bases. The TCR was taken from a middle-aged man with acute or convalescent COVID-19. The CDR3 region reads CASSLALAPYQETQYF. The nucleotide sequence is TGTGCCAGCAGCTTAGCGCTAGCGCCGTACCAAGAGACCCAGTACTTC.